These 21 T cell receptor beta chains were sequenced from one sample in a study of CD8 T cells in ankylosing spondylitis. MiXCR was run by TCRdb on the 5' RACE reads, yielding one entry per CDR3 protein. The sample has some 340,000 distinct CDR3 sequences; over 12% are singletons. The sample comprised blood, either unsorted or a sorted T cell fraction (not recorded which). The receptor source for this set is a male donor with ankylosing spondylitis or in good health (not recorded which).

This clonotype was observed a few times. The V gene is TRBV25-1, the J gene TRBJ2-5; D ambiguous. V was pared by 3 bases and J by 4 bases, with 6 bases between. CDR1 MGHDK and CDR2 SYGVNS come from the germline V gene. This CDR3 has 12 residues. The CDR3 DNA follows: TGTGCCAGCAGTGACCAAGGAGAGACCCAGTACTTC. Its translation is CASSDQGETQYF.

This clonotype was seen more than once but under ten times. The V and J genes are TRBV7-9 and TRBJ2-2; the D gene is possibly TRBD1 (5 bases). V shed 5 bases and J shed 5 bases, with 15 bases lying between them. Germline lookup yields CDR1 SEHNR and CDR2 FQNEAQ (reference sequence). The CDR3 spans 15 residues. CDR3 protein: CASSTGPTGTGELFF. The CDR3 bases are TGTGCCAGCAGCACAGGACCAACCGGGACCGGGGAGCTGTTTTTT.

This sequence joins TRBV12-3 or TRBV12-4 and TRBJ2-1, with D possibly TRBD2 on 6 matching bases. The CDR3 covers 13 residues. CDR3 coding DNA: TGTGCTTCAACCGGGAGCTCCTACAATGAGCAGTTCTTC. It is translated as CASTGSSYNEQFF.

This clonotype was observed a few times. The rearrangement joins TRBV20-1 to TRBJ1-1; D is possibly TRBD1 (5 bases). V lost 1 base, J lost 4 bases, and 16 bases lay in between. Germline CDR1 reads DFQATT; CDR2 reads SNEGSKA (reference sequence). The CDR3 consists of 15 residues. For the CDR3, the DNA is TGCAGTGCTAGAGGGGACTCTCCCCAGACCACTGAAGCTTTCTTT. Translating it yields CSARGDSPQTTEAFF.

This chain uses TRBV4-1 with TRBJ1-4, with 10 bases matching TRBD1. The ends lost 5 bases at V and 7 bases at J; junction bases unmatched: 7. CDR1 is MGHRA, CDR2 YSYEKL, per germline. The CDR3 totals 15 residues. This chain's CDR3 is CASSTSGTGVEKLFF. CDR3 nucleotide sequence: TGCGCCAGCAGCACTTCCGGGACAGGGGTTGAAAAACTGTTTTTT.

This clonotype was seen a few times. The V and J genes are TRBV6-1 and TRBJ2-3; 12 bases agree with TRBD2. CDR3 length: 16 amino acids. Looked up from germline, CDR1 is MNHNS and CDR2 is SASEGT. J lost 2 bases, V lost 6 bases, and 6 bases had no gene match. The CDR3 region has the DNA TGTGCCAGCAGGGGAACTAGCGGGAGGACCACAGATACGCAGTATTTT. It encodes CASRGTSGRTTDTQYF.

The V and J genes are TRBV10-3 and TRBJ2-5; unclear D gene. Trimming took off 0 bases at V and 4 bases at J, with 3 bases between the two ends. Germline CDR1 reads ENHRY; CDR2 reads SYGVKD. The CDR3 has 12 amino acids. The CDR3 sequence: CAISESTETQYF. The CDR3 region has the DNA TGTGCCATCAGTGAGTCAACAGAGACCCAGTACTTC.

V usage is TRBV20-1 and J usage is TRBJ2-3; 7 bases are shared with TRBD2. This CDR3 comprises 18 residues. Looked up from germline, CDR1 is DFQATT and CDR2 is SNEGSKA (reference sequence). V lost 1 base and J lost 4; bases outside the gene matches: 17. The DNA of the CDR3 is TGCAGTGCTAGAGGCACCGGGACTACCCATGGGGCCCCAGATACGCAGTATTTT. This sequence encodes CSARGTGTTHGAPDTQYF.

The chain combines TRBV5-1 with TRBJ2-7; 9 bases align to TRBD1. Germline assignment: CDR1 SGHRS and CDR2 YFSETQ. The CDR3 has 14 amino acids. With V trimmed by 4 bases and J by 4 bases, 6 bases remained unmatched. The CDR3: CASSRGQGEYEQYF. The DNA for the CDR3 is TGCGCCAGCAGCCGGGGACAGGGAGAATACGAGCAGTACTTC.

The sample holds a few counts of this clonotype. The V and J genes are TRBV20-1 and TRBJ2-7; 12 bases align to TRBD2. The ends lost 2 bases at V and 2 bases at J; junction bases unmatched: 1. This CDR3 has 14 amino acids. The V gene's germline CDR1 is DFQATT and CDR2 SNEGSKA (reference sequence). CDR3 protein: CSARRTSGAYEQYF. The CDR3 nucleotides read TGCAGTGCTAGAAGGACTAGCGGGGCCTACGAGCAGTACTTC.

This clonotype showed up just a few times. The chain uses TRBV3-1 and TRBJ1-2; D is ambiguous. V was cut by 8 bases and J by 9 bases, with 13 bases left in between. Germline loops: CDR1 LGHDT, CDR2 YNNKEL (reference sequence). CDR3 size: 11 residues. The CDR3 nucleotides are TGTGCCAGCTCTCAGGATTTAAGCTACACCTTC. Amino acid sequence: CASSQDLSYTF. The complete variable domain, with remaining parts taken from reference TRBV3-1 and TRBJ1-2, reads DTAVSQTPKYLVTQMGNDKSIKCEQNLGHDTMYWYKQDSKKFLKIMFSYNNKELIINETVPNRFSPKSPDKAHLNLHINSLELGDSAVYFCASSQDLSYTFGSGTRLTVV.

This clonotype was counted at least ten times. This chain links TRBV12-3 or TRBV12-4 with TRBJ2-2, with TRBD2 identical over 9 bases. The CDR3 has 16 residues. V trimming: 5 bases; J trimming: 0 bases; junction bases outside the gene matches: 4. CDR3 nucleotide sequence: TGTGCCAGCAGTCTTAGCGGGGGAGCGAACACCGGGGAGCTGTTTTTT. As protein: CASSLSGGANTGELFF.

The gene calls are TRBV4-1 and TRBJ2-4; tentatively, D is TRBD1 (6 bases). Germline CDR1 reads MGHRA; CDR2 reads YSYEKL. V dropped 0 bases and J dropped 7 bases, with 10 bases sitting between them. The CDR3 runs 14 residues. In DNA form, the CDR3 reads TGCGCCAGCAGCCAAGATCCCAGGGGTAACATTCAGTACTTC. This encodes CASSQDPRGNIQYF.

This clonotype was observed a single time. The CDR3 loop reads CASSPAVNTGELFF. DNA of the CDR3: TGTGCCAGCAGCCCCGCTGTGAACACCGGGGAGCTGTTTTTT. The chain uses TRBV12-3 or TRBV12-4 and TRBJ2-2; no clear D gene. Trimming took off 6 bases at V and 1 base at J, with 9 bases between the two ends. The CDR3 loop spans 14 amino acids.

This clonotype appeared a few times. The chain combines TRBV11-2 with TRBJ1-2, with D possibly being TRBD1 (6 bases). CDR3 length: 15 amino acids. Looked up from germline, CDR1 is SGHAT and CDR2 is FQNNGV. V dropped 5 bases and J dropped 7 bases, with 20 bases sitting between them. The CDR3 nucleotides are TGTGCCAGCAGCCGACCGGGACAACCGAACGTTGGCTACACCTTC. Encoded protein: CASSRPGQPNVGYTF.

This clonotype was observed at least ten times. The chain is built from TRBV29-1 and TRBJ2-1; D perhaps matches TRBD1 (6 bases). Germline V gives CDR1 SQVTM, CDR2 ANQGSEA. The length of the CDR3 is 12 residues. V was clipped by 7 bases and J by 7 bases, with 14 bases between them. Here the CDR3 reads CSAGQRLNEQFF. The CDR3 DNA follows: TGCAGCGCCGGACAGCGCCTGAATGAGCAGTTCTTC.

This clonotype was detected only a few times. The chain carries TRBV10-3 and TRBJ2-3; 7 bases are shared with TRBD2. CDR3 length: 15 amino acids. The J segment lost 2 bases and the V segment lost 3 bases, leaving 5 bases of the junction unmatched. Germline CDR1 ENHRY, CDR2 SYGVKD. The CDR3 DNA follows: TGTGCCATCAGTGACCTAGCGGCCTTCACAGATACGCAGTATTTT. This encodes CAISDLAAFTDTQYF.

At least ten counts were recorded for this clonotype. The chain has TRBV29-1 and TRBJ2-7; 9 bases agree with TRBD2. This CDR3 region has 15 residues. The germline CDR1 and CDR2 sequences are SQVTM and ANQGSEA. Germline trimming cut 3 bases from V and 3 bases from J; bases unmatched to any gene: 9. CDR3 sequence (DNA): TGCAGCGTTGACGGAAGGGCTAGCGGGAACTACGAGCAGTACTTC. This gives the protein CSVDGRASGNYEQYF.

This clonotype was detected ten times or more. This rearrangement joins TRBV5-1 to TRBJ1-1, with a weak D call TRBD1 (5 bases). Germline loops: CDR1 SGHRS, CDR2 YFSETQ. The length of the CDR3 is 15 residues. V was clipped by 0 bases and J by 3 bases, with 12 bases between them. The CDR3: CASSLAPGRDTEAFF. In DNA, the CDR3 is TGCGCCAGCAGCTTGGCCCCGGGGCGGGACACTGAAGCTTTCTTT.

The CDR3, as DNA: TGTGCCAGCAGCCCTAAGAAGACAGGGATATTGTTGGAGACCCAGTACTTC. Protein product: CASSPKKTGILLETQYF. J is TRBJ2-5 and V is TRBV3-1; 7 nucleotides match TRBD1. Germline-derived CDR1 and CDR2 are LGHDT and YNNKEL (reference sequence). Germline trimming cut 4 bases from V and 5 bases from J; bases unmatched to any gene: 16. The CDR3 covers 17 residues.

The rearrangement joins TRBV5-5 to TRBJ2-7; 7 bases line up with TRBD1. The V segment lost 3 bases and the J segment 6 bases; nucleotides outside the gene matches: 6. The CDR3 runs to 13 residues. Looked up from germline, CDR1 is SGHKS and CDR2 is YYEKEE (reference sequence). The DNA for the CDR3 is TGTGCCAGCAGCTCGTTACAGGGGCGCGAGCAGTACTTC. This codes for CASSSLQGREQYF.